This TCR beta chain was sequenced during a study of shared clonotypes between healthy human individuals. The study, taken as a whole, reports: Larger estimated richness was generally recorded for naive subsets relative to memory subsets. Some clonotypes were shared by all four sorted-subset donors, while others were not shared. The non-shared ones had lower generation probabilities than the shared ones.

On this clone itself: Its antigen is as yet unknown.

Healthy HIV-negative adults without recent acute infections or vaccinations served as donors. Several immunoSEQ plates held equal portions of the genomic DNA taken from each subset. Sequencing was performed with immunoSEQ multiplex PCR; in TCRdb, only in-frame clones are kept and a portion is missing. The sample includes hundreds of thousands of clones, roughly 73% seen only once; the top ten take roughly 1.9%. The sequence came from a woman aged 25 to 39 in good health. Source material: memory CD4+ T cells sorted from blood. As to subset: CD45RA-negative fraction.

CDR3 bases: TGTGCCAGCAGTTTAATGATTGGGCAAGGACGTGAAAAACTGTTTTTT. Translation: CASSLMIGQGREKLFF. V and J are TRBV28 and TRBJ1-4; D uncertain. CDR3 size: 16 residues. Trimming left V 2 bases short and J 7 bases short, with 17 bases between. The germline V gene encodes CDR1 MDHEN and CDR2 SYDVKM.